The 28 T cell receptor beta chains below come from one sample, sequenced in a study of shared clonotypes between healthy human individuals. The protocol was immunoSEQ multiplex PCR, while the TCRdb copy is restricted to in-frame clones and leaves out a portion. The table shows 1.5 million to 1.9 million clones, with 98% occurring only once. Sequencing was done on a sample of naive CD4+ T cells sorted from blood. This sample's subset: CD45RA+ positively selected. These TCRs come from a man aged 25-45 years in good health.

The V gene is TRBV2, the J gene TRBJ2-7; D not certain. Trimming took 4 bases from V and 7 from J, leaving 17 bases between them. The CDR3 totals 14 residues. In germline, CDR1 is SNHLY, CDR2 FYNNEI. The CDR3 reads CASSARRRDSEQYF. DNA of the CDR3: TGTGCCAGCAGTGCCCGTAGGCGAGATTCGGAGCAGTACTTC.

This clone was detected once. The chain has TRBV6-6 and TRBJ2-1; maybe TRBD2 (6 bases). CDR3 length equals 14 residues. Trimming left V 2 bases short and J 9 bases short, with 14 bases between. In germline, CDR1 is MNHNY, CDR2 SVGAGI (reference sequence). The CDR3 spells CASSYPDGSSEQFF. The CDR3 bases are TGTGCCAGCAGTTACCCAGACGGGAGTTCTGAGCAGTTCTTC.

This chain links TRBV7-9 with TRBJ2-1, with 8 bases aligning to TRBD2. Per germline, CDR1 SEHNR and CDR2 FQNEAQ (reference sequence). The junction had 16 bases not matched to a gene; V was cut back by 6 bases and J by 6 bases. The CDR3 loop spans 17 amino acids. CDR3 amino acids: CASRSDLGLVVSNEQFF. The DNA for the CDR3 is TGTGCCAGCAGATCCGATCTGGGACTAGTTGTTTCCAATGAGCAGTTCTTC.

The CDR3 DNA follows: TGTGCCAGTAGTATATTTCACAGGGAGGGGAACAATCAGCCCCAGCATTTT. Its translation is CASSIFHREGNNQPQHF. The J gene is TRBJ1-5, the V gene TRBV19, with a tentative D call TRBD1 (6 bases). Trimming removed 2 bases from V and 3 bases from J, with 17 bases in between. This CDR3 comprises 17 residues. The V gene's germline CDR1 is LNHDA and CDR2 SQIVND (reference sequence). The whole variable domain, remainder taken from reference TRBV19 and TRBJ1-5, is DGGITQSPKYLFRKEGQNVTLSCEQNLNHDAMYWYRQDPGQGLRLIYYSQIVNDFQKGDIAEGYSVSREKKESFPLTVTSAQKNPTAFYLCASSIFHREGNNQPQHFGDGTRLSIL.

This clone showed up just once. The DNA of the CDR3 is TGTGCCAGCAGTTACCTAGATTCGAGCTATGGCTACACCTTC. Its protein product is CASSYLDSSYGYTF. The V call is TRBV6-5, the J call TRBJ1-2; D not certain. Trimming stripped 2 bases from V and 4 bases from J, with 11 bases between. The V gene's germline CDR1 is MNHEY and CDR2 SVGAGI. This CDR3 is built from 14 residues.

The chain's CDR3 is CASSPRDIYGYTF. The CDR3 DNA is TGTGCCAGCAGCCCAAGGGACATCTATGGCTACACCTTC. The chain uses TRBV27 and TRBJ1-2; D possibly corresponds to TRBD1 (6 bases). There are 13 residues in the CDR3. In germline, CDR1 is MNHEY, CDR2 SMNVEV (reference sequence). The ends were cut back, 6 bases at V and 4 bases at J, with 12 bases in the middle.

The V and J genes are TRBV4-3 and TRBJ1-2; tentative D call: TRBD1 (5 bases). Germline loops: CDR1 LGHNA, CDR2 YSLEER. Trimming removed 0 bases from V and 8 bases from J, with 16 bases in between. This CDR3 comprises 15 residues. CDR3 protein: CASSQDQAGLWGYTF. CDR3 nucleotide sequence: TGCGCCAGCAGCCAAGATCAGGCAGGGCTCTGGGGCTACACCTTC.

This chain links TRBV6-1 with TRBJ2-3, with 9 nucleotides matching TRBD1. The CDR3 is 15 residues long. CDR1 is MNHNS and CDR2 is SASEGT in the germline V gene. J lost 4 bases, V lost 6 bases, and 8 bases had no gene match. The CDR3 bases are TGTGCCAGCAGGACAGGGGGGGCGGTCCCAGATACGCAGTATTTT. Protein sequence: CASRTGGAVPDTQYF.

V is TRBV11-3 and J is TRBJ2-1, with unresolved D. The CDR3 totals 13 residues. V was trimmed by 5 bases and J by 6 bases, leaving 11 bases between them. Germline loops: CDR1 SGHNT, CDR2 YENEEA. DNA of the CDR3: TGTGCCAGCAGCCCTTCCTGGAGCAATGAGCAGTTCTTC. Translated, it gives CASSPSWSNEQFF.

V gene TRBV9 combines with J gene TRBJ2-7; no firm D call. Trimming took 6 bases from V and 2 from J, leaving 12 bases between them. This CDR3 contains 13 residues. Germline V gene lookup returns CDR1 SGDLS and CDR2 YYNGEE. The chain's CDR3 is CASNPVRTYEQYF. CDR3 coding DNA: TGTGCCAGCAATCCAGTTCGCACCTACGAGCAGTACTTC.

The chain is built from TRBV4-3 and TRBJ1-1; D is perhaps TRBD1 (6 bases). This CDR3 has 15 amino acids. CDR1 and CDR2 (germline): LGHNA, YSLEER. Trimming took 4 bases from V and 6 from J, leaving 18 bases between them. The CDR3 region is CASSRDLRGNPEAFF. For the CDR3, the DNA is TGCGCCAGCAGCCGGGACCTCAGGGGTAACCCTGAAGCTTTCTTT.

On this clone itself: The sample carries other DNA sequences with the same CDR3. This chain connects TRBV19 to TRBJ1-1, with TRBD1 identical over 7 bases. V was clipped by 5 bases and J by 1 base; unmatched bases: 4. Germline V CDR1 and CDR2: LNHDA, SQIVND (reference sequence). The CDR3 length is 14 residues. The DNA for the CDR3 is TGTGCCAGTAGTTCGAGGACAGGGAACACTGAAGCTTTCTTT. Protein: CASSSRTGNTEAFF.

The chain couples TRBV7-2 to TRBJ2-3; perhaps D is TRBD1 or TRBD2 (6 bases each). Trimming removed 5 bases from V and 2 bases from J, with 14 bases in between. The germline CDR1 and CDR2 sequences are SGHTA and FQGNSA. The CDR3 spans 15 residues. CDR3 residues: CASSLGAGTTDTQYF. Written as DNA, the CDR3 is TGTGCCAGCAGCCTGGGGGCGGGAACCACAGATACGCAGTATTTT.

This clone was seen only once. The rearrangement links TRBV28 to TRBJ1-4; TRBD1 matches 11 bases. Germline V gene sequence: CDR1 MDHEN, CDR2 SYDVKM. This CDR3 has 14 amino acids. V was clipped by 5 bases and J by 8 bases; unmatched bases: 4. The DNA for the CDR3 is TGTGCCAGCAGTCCGGGACAGGGGGAAGAAAAACTGTTTTTT. Amino acid sequence: CASSPGQGEEKLFF.

The V and J genes are TRBV5-6 and TRBJ2-1; 9 nucleotides agree with TRBD1. This CDR3 contains 15 residues. J was trimmed by 3 bases and V by 4 bases; bases with no gene match: 5. The germline V gene encodes CDR1 SGHDT and CDR2 YYEEEE. The CDR3 sequence is CASSRGQGFYNEQFF. CDR3 nucleotides: TGTGCCAGCAGCCGGGGACAGGGATTCTACAATGAGCAGTTCTTC.

This chain connects TRBV5-4 to TRBJ2-2, with D tentatively TRBD2 (6 bases). Germline lookup yields CDR1 SGHNT and CDR2 YYREEE (reference sequence). The CDR3 is 18 amino acids. V was pared by 3 bases and J by 7 bases, with 25 bases between. The CDR3 loop reads CASSSPIGSASAGGELFF. The CDR3 DNA is TGTGCCAGCAGCTCACCGATAGGCTCGGCTAGCGCCGGCGGGGAGCTGTTTTTT.

This clone was detected only once. V and J are TRBV5-1 and TRBJ2-3; D is uncertain. Trimming removed 2 bases from V and 4 bases from J, with 17 bases in between. CDR1 and CDR2 from the germline V gene are SGHRS and YFSETQ. This CDR3 has 16 amino acids. DNA for the CDR3: TGCGCCAGCAGCTTAGGGCGGAAGAACTATGCAGATACGCAGTATTTT. It yields the protein CASSLGRKNYADTQYF. Full variable domain (missing parts from reference TRBV5-1 and TRBJ2-3): KAGVTQTPRYLIKTRGQQVTLSCSPISGHRSVSWYQQTPGQGLQFLFEYFSETQRNKGNFPGRFSGRQFSNSRSEMNVSTLELGDSALYLCASSLGRKNYADTQYFGPGTRLTVL.

The V and J genes are TRBV6-1 and TRBJ2-1; D unclear. Germline values: CDR1 MNHNS, CDR2 SASEGT. V lost 0 bases to trimming and J lost 8 bases, with 5 bases between them. CDR3 size: 12 residues. The CDR3 DNA sequence: TGTGCCAGCAGTGAAGCGCGAGATGAGCAGTTCTTC. Translation gives CASSEARDEQFF.

The rearrangement uses TRBV19 and TRBJ1-1; no reliable D call. The CDR3 sequence is 14 residues long. Germline V gene lookup returns CDR1 LNHDA and CDR2 SQIVND (reference sequence). Deletions cut 2 bases from V and 0 bases from J, with 7 bases between. CDR3 sequence reads: CASSIRVVNTEAFF. CDR3 in DNA: TGTGCCAGTAGTATACGGGTAGTGAACACTGAAGCTTTCTTT.

The V call is TRBV7-8, the J call TRBJ1-5, with D uncertain. The ends were cut back, 1 base at V and 6 bases at J, with 13 bases in the middle. Germline V gene lookup returns CDR1 SGHVS and CDR2 FQNEAQ. This CDR3 is 15 amino acids long. The DNA of the CDR3 is TGTGCCAGCAGCTTAGAGGTCGGCATGTTTCAGCCCCAGCATTTT. Amino acid sequence: CASSLEVGMFQPQHF.

This clone was observed once. The same CDR3 arises from other DNA sequences in this sample as well. This chain connects TRBV28 to TRBJ1-1; D is unclear. The CDR3 length is 12 residues. V was shortened by 4 bases and J by 6 bases, with 9 bases between the two germline ends. Germline lookup yields CDR1 MDHEN and CDR2 SYDVKM. The CDR3 is CASSSVLAEAFF. As DNA, the CDR3 is TGTGCCAGCAGTTCAGTGCTGGCTGAAGCTTTCTTT.

The chain has TRBV7-9 and TRBJ2-7, with 10 bases matching TRBD2. This CDR3 is 14 amino acids long. V shed 6 bases and J 4 bases; nucleotides not matched to a gene: 6. Germline lookup yields CDR1 SEHNR and CDR2 FQNEAQ (reference sequence). Here the CDR3 DNA reads TGTGCCAGCAGTCTACTAGCGGGAATGTACGAGCAGTACTTC. It specifies CASSLLAGMYEQYF. The variable domain in full, with the rest retrieved from reference TRBV7-9 and TRBJ2-7, is DTGVSQNPRHKITKRGQNVTFRCDPISEHNRLYWYRQTLGQGPEFLTYFQNEAQLEKSRLLSDRFSAERPKGSFSTLEIQRTEQGDSAMYLCASSLLAGMYEQYFGPGTRLTVT.

This chain uses TRBV5-1 with TRBJ1-4, with TRBD1 as a possible D gene (5 bases). The V end lost 4 bases, the J end lost 1 base, and 14 bases lay between the germline ends. The CDR3 is 16 amino acids. Germline-derived CDR1 and CDR2 are SGHRS and YFSETQ. The CDR3 sequence: CASSPRGRITNEKLFF. As DNA, the CDR3 is TGCGCCAGCAGCCCTCGGGGGAGGATAACTAATGAAAAACTGTTTTTT.

The rearrangement links TRBV5-1 to TRBJ1-1; unclear D gene. The CDR3 runs to 11 residues. Trimming pared 5 bases from V and 7 bases from J, leaving 9 bases between. CDR1 SGHRS and CDR2 YFSETQ come from the germline V gene. The CDR3, as DNA: TGCGCCAGCAGGTTTATGGGTGAAGCTTTCTTT. It specifies CASRFMGEAFF.

This chain uses TRBV2 with TRBJ1-2; no definite D call. This CDR3 is 13 amino acids long. Germline V gene sequence: CDR1 SNHLY, CDR2 FYNNEI. The V end lost 5 bases, the J end lost 0 bases, and 7 bases lay between the germline ends. CDR3 loop: CASSLKTNYGYTF. The CDR3 DNA reads TGTGCCAGCAGTCTTAAGACTAACTATGGCTACACCTTC. The full variable domain, its missing parts supplied by reference TRBV2 and TRBJ1-2, is EPEVTQTPSHQVTQMGQEVILRCVPISNHLYFYWYRQILGQKVEFLVSFYNNEISEKSEIFDDQFSVERPDGSNFTLKIRSTKLEDSAMYFCASSLKTNYGYTFGSGTRLTVV.

The gene calls are TRBV7-9 and TRBJ2-1; tentative D call: TRBD1 (6 bases). Germline CDR1 reads SEHNR; CDR2 reads FQNEAQ (reference sequence). V lost 5 bases and J lost 2, with 10 bases in between. This CDR3 spans 14 amino acids. The CDR3 is CASSPGVPYNEQFF. In nucleotides, the CDR3 is TGTGCCAGCAGCCCAGGGGTTCCCTACAATGAGCAGTTCTTC. Combining the CDR3 with reference TRBV7-9 and TRBJ2-1 gives the whole variable domain DTGVSQNPRHKITKRGQNVTFRCDPISEHNRLYWYRQTLGQGPEFLTYFQNEAQLEKSRLLSDRFSAERPKGSFSTLEIQRTEQGDSAMYLCASSPGVPYNEQFFGPGTRLTVL.

This chain joins TRBV28 and TRBJ2-2; TRBD1 agrees at 8 bases. This CDR3 comprises 15 residues. Germline-derived CDR1 and CDR2 are MDHEN and SYDVKM. After removal of 3 bases from V and 5 bases from J, the junction contained 5 bases not matched to a gene. The CDR3 nucleotides read TGTGCCAGCAGTTTCCCTGACAGGGGTACCGGGGAGCTGTTTTTT. It encodes CASSFPDRGTGELFF.

The chain links TRBV5-6 to TRBJ1-2, with D uncertain. CDR3 size: 12 residues. The V gene's germline CDR1 is SGHDT and CDR2 YYEEEE. The V end lost 1 base, the J end lost 6 bases, and 7 bases lay between the germline ends. CDR3 bases: TGTGCCAGCAGCTTGTCGGCGAATGGCTACACCTTC. Protein product: CASSLSANGYTF.